The 32 T cell receptor beta chains reported below all come from one sample, sequenced in a study of blood T cell repertoires in COVID-19 (TCRdb year 2020). Library creation used the immunoSEQ multiplex PCR assay. TCRdb re-hosts the immuneACCESS table, in-frame sequences only. Its copies lack some clones; in the studies checked, an unresolved V gene accounts for under half of them, and the cause for the rest is not known. Present in this sample are 350,000 to 450,000 clones, 85% of which were seen just once. The ten largest clones add up to roughly 3.4% of the sample. The sequenced sample was peripheral blood. All receptors come from a woman aged 18-29 years with acute or convalescent COVID-19.

The gene calls are TRBV7-2 and TRBJ2-3; D is unresolved. The CDR3 extends over 15 amino acids. V was pared by 1 base and J by 0 bases, with 8 bases between. Germline V lookup: CDR1 SGHTA, CDR2 FQGNSA. The CDR3 protein is CASSLGQISTDTQYF. The DNA for the CDR3 is TGTGCCAGCAGCTTAGGCCAGATTAGCACAGATACGCAGTATTTT.

The chain carries TRBV3-1 (or the pseudogene TRBV3-2) and TRBJ2-7, with 9 bases fitting TRBD1. The CDR3 contains 14 residues. Per the germline V gene, CDR1 is LGHDT and CDR2 is YNNKEL (reference sequence). Unmatched junction bases numbered 5, after V lost 2 bases and J lost 6 bases. CDR3 loop: CASSQRDRVFEQYF. CDR3 nucleotide sequence: TGTGCCAGCAGCCAAAGGGACAGGGTGTTCGAGCAGTACTTC.

The chain uses TRBV6-5 and TRBJ2-7, with TRBD2 identical over 8 bases. CDR1 MNHEY and CDR2 SVGAGI come from the germline V gene. V shed 9 bases, J shed 0 bases, and the junction held 7 bases outside the gene matches. The length of the CDR3 is 14 residues. CDR3 sequence (DNA): TGTGCCAGGCGACTAGCGAATAGCTCCTACGAGCAGTACTTC. Its protein product is CARRLANSSYEQYF.

J is TRBJ2-7 and V is TRBV6-1, with 8 nucleotides matching TRBD1. From germline, CDR1 is MNHNS and CDR2 SASEGT. The CDR3 contains 15 residues. Unmatched junction bases numbered 5, after V lost 1 base and J lost 3 bases. The CDR3 region is CASSEEDRGIYEQYF. The CDR3 region has the DNA TGTGCCAGCAGTGAAGAAGACAGGGGAATCTACGAGCAGTACTTC.

The chain joins TRBV19 to TRBJ1-6; 7 positions match TRBD1. CDR1 is LNHDA, CDR2 SQIVND, per germline (reference sequence). The CDR3 is made up of 15 amino acids. After removal of 5 bases from V and 4 bases from J, the junction contained 5 bases not matched to a gene. CDR3 sequence (DNA): TGTGCCAGTAGTCCTGGGACAGATTATAATTCACCCCTCCACTTT. This translates into CASSPGTDYNSPLHF.

The V and J genes are TRBV30 and TRBJ2-3, with D possibly TRBD1 on 5 matching bases. The CDR3 has 15 amino acids. Between the trimmed V and J ends, which lost 0 bases and 5 bases, there was a span of 15 bases. Germline V gene lookup returns CDR1 GTSNPN and CDR2 SVGIG (reference sequence). The CDR3 spells CAWSVLFQGRDTQYF. Here the CDR3 DNA reads TGTGCCTGGAGTGTACTATTCCAGGGCCGAGATACGCAGTATTTT.

The V call is TRBV21-1, the J call TRBJ2-7; TRBD2 is taken as the D call from the table, unchecked against the DNA. TRBV21-1 is an annotated pseudogene. CDR3 length equals 14 residues. The CDR3 spells CASSKVDPTREQYF. DNA of the CDR3: TGTGCCAGCAGCAAAGTTGACCCAACTAGGGAGCAGTACTTC.

The J gene is TRBJ1-5, the V gene TRBV7-8, with 10 bases fitting TRBD1. After removal of 5 bases from V and 0 bases from J, the junction contained 7 bases not matched to a gene. CDR1 and CDR2 from the germline V gene are SGHVS and FQNEAQ. This CDR3 is built from 17 residues. The CDR3 loop is CASSVDRGPNSNQPQHF. DNA of the CDR3: TGTGCCAGCAGCGTAGACAGGGGGCCGAATAGCAATCAGCCCCAGCATTTT.

The rearrangement joins TRBV9 to TRBJ2-5; 9 nucleotides align to TRBD2. In germline, CDR1 is SGDLS, CDR2 YYNGEE. V was clipped by 3 bases and J by 5 bases; unmatched bases: 5. This CDR3 spans 14 amino acids. This chain's CDR3 is CASSGSGSLETQYF. CDR3 nucleotide sequence: TGTGCCAGCAGCGGTAGCGGGAGCCTCGAGACCCAGTACTTC.

V gene TRBV28 combines with J gene TRBJ1-5; 9 bases fit TRBD1. The CDR3 runs 15 residues. The V gene's germline CDR1 is MDHEN and CDR2 SYDVKM. V lost 7 bases, J lost 4 bases, and 8 bases stayed unmatched. CDR3 sequence: CASTYTGGRNQPQHF. The DNA for the CDR3 is TGTGCCAGCACTTATACAGGGGGCCGTAATCAGCCCCAGCATTTT.

The chain employs TRBV3-1 (or the pseudogene TRBV3-2) and TRBJ1-1; 8 nucleotides match TRBD1. After removal of 6 bases from V and 7 bases from J, the junction contained 10 bases not matched to a gene. Germline V CDR1 and CDR2: LGHDT, YNNKEL (reference sequence). This CDR3 region has 14 residues. CDR3 region: CASRLTGGVSEAFF. CDR3 DNA: TGTGCCAGCAGGCTAACAGGGGGAGTAAGTGAAGCTTTCTTT.

V gene TRBV10-2 combines with J gene TRBJ2-1; TRBD1 agrees at 7 bases. The CDR3 totals 13 residues. In germline, CDR1 is WSHSY, CDR2 SAAADI. Trimming cost V 8 bases and J 6 bases; bases outside gene matches: 7. DNA of the CDR3: TGCGCCAGCTGGGACAGTTTAGGCAATGAGCAGTTCTTC. Translation: CASWDSLGNEQFF.

The genes are TRBV5-6 and TRBJ2-5, with 14 bases fitting TRBD2. The CDR3 is 17 residues long. The trim removed 5 bases at V and 3 bases at J, leaving 9 bases unmatched. Looked up from germline, CDR1 is SGHDT and CDR2 is YYEEEE. The CDR3: CASSFVPGLAGEETQYF. The CDR3, as DNA: TGTGCCAGCAGTTTTGTGCCGGGACTAGCGGGGGAAGAGACCCAGTACTTC.

The V call is TRBV2, the J call TRBJ2-7, with D uncertain. This CDR3 is 11 amino acids long. Trimming took 6 bases from V and 2 from J, leaving 5 bases between them. Germline CDR1 and CDR2: SNHLY and FYNNEI. CDR3 sequence reads: CASRDTYEQYF. The CDR3 nucleotides read TGTGCCAGCAGAGACACCTACGAGCAGTACTTC.

This chain links TRBV21-1 with TRBJ1-4; TRBD1 is the table's D call, not checked against the DNA. TRBV21-1 is noted as a pseudogene. This CDR3 region has 15 residues. The CDR3 nucleotides read TGTGCCAGCAGCAAAGGGGGGCAGAACCTTGAAAAACTGTTTTTT. This sequence encodes CASSKGGQNLEKLFF.

This clone was observed a single time. The genes are TRBV19 and TRBJ2-1; 10 bases align to TRBD2. Germline CDR1 is LNHDA and CDR2 is SQIVND (reference sequence). V was pared by 3 bases and J by 6 bases, with 5 bases of the junction left unmatched. The CDR3 is 15 amino acids. CDR3 loop: CASSMKREGPNEQFF. The DNA for the CDR3 is TGTGCCAGTAGTATGAAGCGGGAGGGCCCCAATGAGCAGTTCTTC.

This clone was picked up a small number of times. The chain couples TRBV19 to TRBJ1-2; D unclear. V lost 1 base and J 4 bases, leaving 7 bases between the germline ends. CDR1 is LNHDA, CDR2 SQIVND, per germline (reference sequence). The CDR3 has 13 amino acids. This CDR3 reads CASSIGTSYGYTF. The DNA for the CDR3 is TGTGCCAGTAGTATAGGAACAAGCTATGGCTACACCTTC.

The CDR3 DNA reads TGTGCCAGCAGCCGAACCGAGGAAGGAGGTTCACCCCTCCACTTT. Encoded protein: CASSRTEEGGSPLHF. The V gene is TRBV11-3, the J gene TRBJ1-6; D unclear. V was pared by 5 bases and J by 9 bases, with 17 bases between. The CDR3 has 15 residues. Germline CDR1 and CDR2: SGHNT and YENEEA.

This chain joins TRBV7-8 and TRBJ2-2; tentative D call: TRBD1 (7 bases). The CDR3 loop spans 16 amino acids. The germline V gene has CDR1 SGHVS and CDR2 FQNEAQ. V lost 7 bases, J lost 4 bases, and 19 bases lay in between. The CDR3 loop reads CASTEQGGTGTGELFF. The CDR3 DNA is TGTGCCAGCACCGAGCAGGGGGGAACGGGCACCGGGGAGCTGTTTTTT.

The J gene is TRBJ1-1, the V gene TRBV11-3; perhaps TRBD1 as D (5 bases). The CDR3 is 14 amino acids. Germline loops: CDR1 SGHNT, CDR2 YENEEA. V was pared by 7 bases and J by 6 bases, with 18 bases between. The CDR3 nucleotides read TGTGCCAGCATCCGCCCCGGGGGTTGGTCTGAAGCTTTCTTT. Translating gives CASIRPGGWSEAFF.

The rearrangement joins TRBV2 to TRBJ2-3, with 7 bases fitting TRBD2. The germline V gene has CDR1 SNHLY and CDR2 FYNNEI. The ends lost 4 bases at V and 0 bases at J; junction bases unmatched: 4. The CDR3 has 15 amino acids. The CDR3, as DNA: TGTGCCAGCAGTGTATCTAGCGGAAGCACAGATACGCAGTATTTT. Amino acids: CASSVSSGSTDTQYF.

The rearrangement joins TRBV11-2 to TRBJ2-7; D is unclear. Trimming removed 4 bases from V and 5 bases from J, with 9 bases in between. The CDR3 sequence is 12 residues long. The germline V gene encodes CDR1 SGHAT and CDR2 FQNNGV. This CDR3 is CASSSRVDEQYF. The DNA of the CDR3 is TGTGCCAGCAGCTCCCGAGTGGACGAGCAGTACTTC.

CDR3: CASLRGQSGIYGYTF. The CDR3 nucleotides read TGTGCCAGTTTAAGGGGACAGAGTGGAATCTATGGCTACACCTTC. The chain joins TRBV7-8 to TRBJ1-2; 7 bases fit TRBD1. V lost 9 bases to trimming and J lost 4 bases; unmatched junction nucleotides: 14. Germline V gives CDR1 SGHVS, CDR2 FQNEAQ. CDR3 length: 15 residues.

The V gene is TRBV12-3 or TRBV12-4, the J gene TRBJ1-4; D is possibly TRBD1 (5 bases). V was clipped by 5 bases and J by 12 bases, with 16 bases between them. The CDR3 has 13 amino acids. The CDR3 DNA is TGTGCCAGCAGTCCCCTCGGGGGATACCAACTGTTTTTT. Translation: CASSPLGGYQLFF.

The rearrangement links TRBV4-1 to TRBJ1-1, with D hard to call. CDR3 length: 15 amino acids. Looked up from germline, CDR1 is MGHRA and CDR2 is YSYEKL. V was clipped by 1 base and J by 0 bases, with 9 bases between them. CDR3 DNA sequence: TGCGCCAGCAGCCAAGGGGCAGAAATGAACACTGAAGCTTTCTTT. This codes for CASSQGAEMNTEAFF.

The chain employs TRBV6-6 and TRBJ2-3; TRBD1 matches at 7 bases. With 4 bases clipped from V and 5 bases from J, the junction kept 3 bases outside the gene matches. From germline, CDR1 is MNHNY and CDR2 SVGAGI (reference sequence). The CDR3 is 13 residues long. Here the CDR3 DNA reads TGTGCCAGCAGTTTCACAGGGGAAGATACGCAGTATTTT. Translation: CASSFTGEDTQYF.

The chain is built from TRBV5-6 and TRBJ2-5, with TRBD1 matching over 9 bases. CDR3 length: 14 residues. J gave up 6 bases and V 2 bases, and 5 bases lay outside the gene matches. CDR1 and CDR2 from the germline V gene are SGHDT and YYEEEE. The CDR3 spells CASSFGTGRKTQYF. The CDR3 DNA sequence: TGTGCCAGCAGCTTCGGGACAGGGAGAAAGACCCAGTACTTC.

The CDR3 bases are TGTGCCAGCTCTGAGGGTGACTATGAGCAGTTCTTC. As protein: CASSEGDYEQFF. The chain carries TRBV2 and TRBJ2-1, with TRBD2 as a possible D gene (5 bases). V dropped 8 bases and J dropped 8 bases, with 13 bases sitting between them. This CDR3 contains 12 residues. CDR1 SNHLY and CDR2 FYNNEI come from the germline V gene.

V and J are TRBV6-4 and TRBJ1-1, with D unresolved. Germline loops: CDR1 MRHNA, CDR2 SNTAGT. The CDR3 is made up of 15 amino acids. The V and J ends lost 2 bases and 1 base respectively, with 11 bases between them. In DNA form, the CDR3 reads TGTGCCAGCAGTGACATACCTCCAGAGAACACTGAAGCTTTCTTT. It translates to CASSDIPPENTEAFF.

V is TRBV11-2 and J is TRBJ1-6, with 7 positions matching TRBD1. This CDR3 spans 13 amino acids. CDR1 is SGHAT and CDR2 is FQNNGV in the germline V gene. Trimming at V came to 5 bases and at J to 10 bases, leaving 5 bases not matched to a gene. This CDR3 is CASSPDRDSPLHF. The DNA of the CDR3 is TGTGCCAGCAGCCCTGACAGGGACTCACCCCTCCACTTT.

The rearrangement uses TRBV9 and TRBJ2-1, with 8 bases aligning to TRBD2. V lost 4 bases and J lost 9; bases outside the gene matches: 12. This CDR3 has 15 amino acids. The germline gives CDR1 SGDLS, CDR2 YYNGEE. CDR3 in DNA: TGTGCCAGCAGCTTTCAGGGACTAGTCATCACTGAGCAGTTCTTC. This translates into CASSFQGLVITEQFF.

This clone was observed once. V is TRBV5-4 and J is TRBJ1-2; no reliable D call. Germline lookup yields CDR1 SGHNT and CDR2 YYREEE (reference sequence). V gave up 2 bases and J gave up 4 bases, with 12 bases separating them. The CDR3 runs to 14 residues. Written as DNA, the CDR3 is TGTGCCAGCAGCTTATCCCAAACGGGCTATGGCTACACCTTC. This sequence encodes CASSLSQTGYGYTF.